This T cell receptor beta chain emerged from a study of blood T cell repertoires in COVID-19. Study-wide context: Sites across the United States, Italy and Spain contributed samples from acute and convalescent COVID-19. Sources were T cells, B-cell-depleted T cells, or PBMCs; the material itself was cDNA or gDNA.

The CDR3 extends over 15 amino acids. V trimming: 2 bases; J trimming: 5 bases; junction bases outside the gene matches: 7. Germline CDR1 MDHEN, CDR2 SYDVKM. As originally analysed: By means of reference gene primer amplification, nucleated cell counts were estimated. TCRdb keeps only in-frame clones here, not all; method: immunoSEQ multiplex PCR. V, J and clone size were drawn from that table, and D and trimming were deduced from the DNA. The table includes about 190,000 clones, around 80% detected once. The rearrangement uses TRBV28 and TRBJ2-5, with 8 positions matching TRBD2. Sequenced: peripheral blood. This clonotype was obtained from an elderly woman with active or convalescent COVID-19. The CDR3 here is CASSLGGTSGETQYF. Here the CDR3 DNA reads TGTGCCAGCAGTTTAGGGGGGACTAGTGGGGAGACCCAGTACTTC. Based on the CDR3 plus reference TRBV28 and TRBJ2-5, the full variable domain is DVKVTQSSRYLVKRTGEKVFLECVQDMDHENMFWYRQDPGLGLRLIYFSYDVKMKEKGDIPEGYSVSREKKERFSLILESASTNQTSMYLCASSLGGTSGETQYFGPGTRLLVL.